The 27 T cell receptor beta chains given below trace back to one sample, sequenced in a study of beta chain features in type 1 diabetes. Findings of the study overall: All four CD4+ subsets from Type 1 diabetes patients carried moderately but significantly shorter TCRB CDR3s.

Their antigen targets remain unknown. Sequencing targeted expressed TCRB transcripts, as all isolated RNA had been reverse transcribed. The assay was immunoSEQ multiplex PCR, and TCRdb's table has in-frame clones only and misses some. The sample has approximately 730,000 clones, under 15% seen once. The sample consisted of naive CD4+ T cells from blood. These TCRs come from a man aged 18-30 years with type 1 diabetes.

V and J are TRBV29-1 and TRBJ1-1; D is possibly TRBD1 (5 bases). V lost 6 bases and J lost 5, with 16 bases in between. Germline V gives CDR1 SQVTM, CDR2 ANQGSEA. The CDR3 contains 13 residues. The CDR3 loop reads CSVRDVGETEAFF. In nucleotides, the CDR3 is TGCAGCGTCAGGGATGTGGGTGAAACTGAAGCTTTCTTT.

This rearrangement joins TRBV28 to TRBJ1-5; no reliable D call. The CDR3 extends over 13 amino acids. Germline lookup yields CDR1 MDHEN and CDR2 SYDVKM. Trimming took 8 bases from V and 7 from J, leaving 15 bases between them. As DNA, the CDR3 is TGTGCCAGCCGAGGAGTCTCTAGGCAGCCCCAGCATTTT. Protein sequence: CASRGVSRQPQHF.

For this clone: Other DNA sequences within the sample encode an identical CDR3. The gene calls are TRBV2 and TRBJ1-4; 7 bases align to TRBD1. This CDR3 is 14 amino acids long. Germline V gene data show CDR1 as SNHLY and CDR2 as FYNNEI. V was pared by 8 bases and J by 7 bases, with 10 bases of the junction left unmatched. CDR3 residues: CASSQARGGEKLFF. The DNA for the CDR3 is TGTGCCAGCTCCCAGGCCAGGGGGGGTGAAAAACTGTTTTTT.

The chain employs TRBV27 and TRBJ1-4; D is ambiguous. This CDR3 spans 13 amino acids. Germline CDR1 MNHEY, CDR2 SMNVEV (reference sequence). With 5 bases removed from V and 4 bases from J, the gap between germline ends came to 8 bases. CDR3 region: CASSGPDNEKLFF. The DNA of the CDR3 is TGTGCCAGCAGTGGGCCGGATAATGAAAAACTGTTTTTT. Based on the CDR3 plus reference TRBV27 and TRBJ1-4, the full variable domain is EAQVTQNPRYLITVTGKKLTVTCSQNMNHEYMSWYRQDPGLGLRQIYYSMNVEVTDKGDVPEGYKVSRKEKRNFPLILESPSPNQTSLYFCASSGPDNEKLFFGSGTQLSVL.

This rearrangement joins TRBV13 to TRBJ1-4; a possible D gene is TRBD1 (5 bases). Trimming pared 5 bases from V and 7 bases from J, leaving 17 bases between. The germline CDR1 and CDR2 sequences are PRHDT and FYEKMQ (reference sequence). The CDR3 sequence is 15 residues long. CDR3 loop: CASSTEGIGAEKLFF. Written as DNA, the CDR3 is TGTGCCAGCAGCACGGAGGGGATCGGGGCTGAAAAACTGTTTTTT.

The genes are TRBV6-5 and TRBJ2-7; no clear D gene. Germline V gene data show CDR1 as MNHEY and CDR2 as SVGAGI. Trimming stripped 0 bases from V and 0 bases from J, with 9 bases between. The CDR3 consists of 15 residues. DNA of the CDR3: TGTGCCAGCAGTTACTCGATGCAGGACTCCTACGAGCAGTACTTC. Translating gives CASSYSMQDSYEQYF.

This clone was detected only a few times. The chain links TRBV6-5 to TRBJ2-5, with D maybe TRBD1 (5 bases). This CDR3 region has 14 residues. Germline CDR1 and CDR2: MNHEY and SVGAGI. V was clipped by 7 bases and J by 3 bases, with 15 bases between them. In nucleotides, the CDR3 is TGTGCCAGCACCCTGACAGAGATCAAAGAGACCCAGTACTTC. Its protein product is CASTLTEIKETQYF.

This clone has more than one count but fewer than ten. The chain has TRBV18 and TRBJ1-4; TRBD1 matches 9 bases. The CDR3 runs 14 residues. J was trimmed by 7 bases and V by 4 bases; bases with no gene match: 4. CDR1 is KGHSH and CDR2 is LQKENI in the germline V gene. This CDR3 reads CASSRDRDVEKLFF. The CDR3 nucleotides are TGTGCCAGCTCACGGGACAGGGATGTTGAAAAACTGTTTTTT. The full variable domain, its missing parts supplied by reference TRBV18 and TRBJ1-4, is NAGVMQNPRHLVRRRGQEARLRCSPMKGHSHVYWYRQLPEEGLKFMVYLQKENIIDESGMPKERFSAEFPKEGPSILRIQQVVRGDSAAYFCASSRDRDVEKLFFGSGTQLSVL.

This clone was observed a handful of times. This rearrangement joins TRBV11-3 to TRBJ2-3, with TRBD2 matching over 9 bases. This CDR3 has 16 residues. CDR1 is SGHNT, CDR2 YENEEA, per germline. Losses at the gene ends were 3 bases for V and 1 base for J; bases not matched to a gene: 5. Here the CDR3 DNA reads TGTGCCAGCAGCTTGGAAGCGGGGGGCCGCACAGATACGCAGTATTTT. Protein: CASSLEAGGRTDTQYF. The variable domain in full, with the rest retrieved from reference TRBV11-3 and TRBJ2-3, is EAGVVQSPRYKIIEKKQPVAFWCNPISGHNTLYWYLQNLGQGPELLIRYENEEAVDDSQLPKDRFSAERLKGVDSTLKIQPAELGDSAVYLCASSLEAGGRTDTQYFGPGTRLTVL.

The sample holds a few counts of this clone. The chain recombines TRBV30 with TRBJ1-2; 9 bases map to TRBD1. The germline V gene encodes CDR1 GTSNPN and CDR2 SVGIG (reference sequence). The CDR3 is made up of 15 amino acids. The V and J ends lost 3 bases and 8 bases, in that order; junction bases with no gene match: 13. The CDR3 DNA reads as TGTGCCTGGAGCCTAAAGGCGGACAGGGGTAGCGGCTACACCTTC. This codes for CAWSLKADRGSGYTF.

For this clone: This same CDR3 is encoded by further DNA sequences in the sample. The chain recombines TRBV18 with TRBJ2-7; D might be TRBD2 (5 bases). Trimming pared 2 bases from V and 0 bases from J, leaving 5 bases between. The CDR3 consists of 13 residues. The V gene's germline CDR1 is KGHSH and CDR2 LQKENI. CDR3 DNA sequence: TGTGCCAGCTCACCAGAGGGCTCCTACGAGCAGTACTTC. Protein: CASSPEGSYEQYF.

This clone has only a few counts. The genes are TRBV4-2 and TRBJ2-5, with D possibly being TRBD1 (6 bases). The germline CDR1 and CDR2 sequences are LGHNA and YNFKEQ. V shed 8 bases and J shed 3 bases, with 13 bases lying between them. The CDR3 is 13 amino acids. The CDR3 loop reads CASGPGDKETQYF. CDR3 DNA: TGTGCCAGCGGTCCAGGGGATAAAGAGACCCAGTACTTC.

This sequence joins TRBV7-2 and TRBJ1-5; D is unresolved. There are 13 residues in the CDR3. Trimming pared 1 base from V and 3 bases from J, leaving 4 bases between. The V gene's germline CDR1 is SGHTA and CDR2 FQGNSA. CDR3 region: CASSLEYNQPQHF. The CDR3 region has the DNA TGTGCCAGCAGCTTAGAGTACAATCAGCCCCAGCATTTT.

V usage is TRBV6-5 and J usage is TRBJ2-7; no clear D gene. The CDR3 contains 14 residues. Between the trimmed V and J ends, which lost 0 bases and 7 bases, there was a span of 13 bases. The V gene's germline CDR1 is MNHEY and CDR2 SVGAGI. For the CDR3, the DNA is TGTGCCAGCAGTTACTCTGCCGGACCTGGGGAGCAGTACTTC. As protein: CASSYSAGPGEQYF.

The chain is built from TRBV15 and TRBJ2-1; D call uncertain. Trimming removed 0 bases at V and 3 bases at J, with 9 bases between. The germline CDR1 and CDR2 sequences are LNHNV and YYDKDF (reference sequence). CDR3 length: 15 amino acids. CDR3 protein: CATSRDIGGYNEQFF. CDR3 DNA sequence: TGTGCCACCAGCAGAGACATCGGTGGCTACAATGAGCAGTTCTTC.

The J gene is TRBJ2-3, the V gene TRBV19; D might be TRBD2 (5 bases). Germline V CDR1 and CDR2: LNHDA, SQIVND (reference sequence). Trimming took off 3 bases at V and 6 bases at J, with 13 bases between the two ends. The length of the CDR3 is 14 residues. The CDR3 loop reads CASSIIDRGDTQYF. The CDR3 bases are TGTGCCAGTAGTATCATCGACCGAGGGGATACGCAGTATTTT.

This clone was detected only a few times. The gene calls are TRBV30 and TRBJ1-6; TRBD1 is a possible D gene (5 bases). Germline values: CDR1 GTSNPN, CDR2 SVGIG (reference sequence). The CDR3 is 13 residues long. V was trimmed by 2 bases and J by 12 bases, leaving 14 bases between them. CDR3 protein: CAWSSSGDGPLHF. The CDR3 DNA sequence: TGTGCCTGGAGTTCGTCGGGGGATGGACCCCTCCACTTT.

This clone appeared a few times. V usage is TRBV19 and J usage is TRBJ1-1, with D possibly matching TRBD1 (5 bases). This CDR3 is built from 14 residues. The V gene lost 6 bases and the J gene lost 0 bases, with 11 bases spanning the gap. Germline V gene sequence: CDR1 LNHDA, CDR2 SQIVND (reference sequence). In DNA, the CDR3 is TGTGCCAGTAGAAATCAGGGCCTGAACACTGAAGCTTTCTTT. This gives the protein CASRNQGLNTEAFF.

This sequence joins TRBV4-2 and TRBJ1-2; no clear D. The CDR3 is made up of 16 amino acids. CDR1 is LGHNA, CDR2 YNFKEQ, per germline. The germline V and J ends were trimmed by 0 bases and 3 bases, with 14 bases remaining between them. CDR3 sequence: CASSQDQRGTDYGYTF. The CDR3 bases are TGTGCCAGCAGCCAAGATCAACGGGGAACGGACTATGGCTACACCTTC.

This clone was detected a few times. V usage is TRBV19 and J usage is TRBJ1-2; D ambiguous. The CDR3 spans 15 residues. V dropped 7 bases and J dropped 3 bases, with 18 bases sitting between them. CDR1 is LNHDA and CDR2 is SQIVND in the germline V gene (reference sequence). As DNA, the CDR3 is TGTGCCAGTACCCTAGAGGAGGGTGGTTACTATGGCTACACCTTC. Translating it yields CASTLEEGGYYGYTF.

This clone turned up a few times. The chain links TRBV2 to TRBJ1-2; TRBD1 aligns across 10 bases. Germline CDR1 SNHLY, CDR2 FYNNEI. The junction had 12 bases not matched to a gene; V was cut back by 7 bases and J by 4 bases. The CDR3 contains 16 residues. The CDR3 DNA is TGTGCCAGCACCCGGGACAGGGGAAAGGCTCCCTATGGCTACACCTTC. Its translation: CASTRDRGKAPYGYTF.

This clone was seen only a few times. V gene TRBV11-1 combines with J gene TRBJ2-5, with a weak D call TRBD1 (7 bases). The germline CDR1 and CDR2 sequences are SGHAT and FQDESV (reference sequence). V lost 6 bases to trimming and J lost 4 bases, with 18 bases between them. The CDR3 covers 15 residues. CDR3 residues: CASSLGQEGVETQYF. In nucleotides, the CDR3 is TGTGCCAGCAGTCTCGGACAGGAGGGGGTAGAGACCCAGTACTTC.

This clone was counted between two and nine times. The V and J genes are TRBV5-6 and TRBJ2-1; D is undetermined. CDR3 length: 11 residues. CDR1 is SGHDT, CDR2 YYEEEE, per germline. V dropped 0 bases and J dropped 14 bases, with 9 bases sitting between them. DNA of the CDR3: TGTGCCAGCAGCTTGGGGGGTAGTAAGTTCTTC. Translating gives CASSLGGSKFF. Using reference TRBV5-6 and TRBJ2-1 for the parts outside the CDR3, the full variable domain is DAGVTQSPTHLIKTRGQQVTLRCSPKSGHDTVSWYQQALGQGPQFIFQYYEEEERQRGNFPDRFSGHQFPNYSSELNVNALLLGDSALYLCASSLGGSKFFGPGTRLTVL.

Here the CDR3 DNA reads TGCGCCAGCAGCCAAGGGGACAACCGCCTCGGGGAGCAGTACTTC. Its translation is CASSQGDNRLGEQYF. The rearrangement links TRBV4-1 to TRBJ2-7; the D gene is possibly TRBD1 (6 bases). Germline CDR1 and CDR2: MGHRA and YSYEKL. V was pared by 1 base and J by 7 bases, with 17 bases between. The CDR3 contains 15 residues.

This clone was detected a few times. V and J are TRBV14 and TRBJ2-3, with a possible D match to TRBD2 (6 bases). Germline CDR1 SGHDN, CDR2 FVKESK. CDR3 length: 15 residues. V was cut by 1 base and J by 1 base, with 9 bases left in between. The CDR3 sequence is CASSQVPGGTDTQYF. CDR3 coding DNA: TGTGCCAGCAGCCAAGTACCGGGAGGCACAGATACGCAGTATTTT.

This clone was seen more than once but under ten times. The rearrangement links TRBV7-9 to TRBJ2-6; no clear D. Looked up from germline, CDR1 is SEHNR and CDR2 is FQNEAQ (reference sequence). This CDR3 has 18 amino acids. Trimming pared 5 bases from V and 3 bases from J, leaving 20 bases between. CDR3 nucleotides: TGTGCCAGCAGCCTTCACCCGGGCGTCGCGGATGGGGCCAACGTCCTGACTTTC. Translation gives CASSLHPGVADGANVLTF.

To note about this clone: Other nucleotide sequences in the sample specify the same CDR3. The chain is built from TRBV29-1 and TRBJ2-5; no reliable D call. Germline-derived CDR1 and CDR2 are SQVTM and ANQGSEA. This CDR3 has 12 amino acids. V lost 1 base, J lost 5 bases, and 8 bases lay in between. The CDR3 loop reads CSVEGLPETQYF. The CDR3 DNA follows: TGCAGCGTTGAAGGCCTCCCCGAGACCCAGTACTTC.